The 5 T cell receptor beta chains presented below share a single source sample, sequenced in a study of cytomegalovirus exposure and HLA in healthy donors. 13 Jbeta primers and 60 Vbeta primers were used for the PCR. Produced via immunoSEQ multiplex PCR; TCRdb's table is partial and in-frame only. The sample lists approximately 140,000 clones, approximately 84% occurring once. Source material: PBMCs. All receptors derive from a boy aged 2 to 10 in good health and CMV-seronegative.

The rearrangement joins TRBV11-2 to TRBJ1-1; the D is unclear. This CDR3 comprises 13 residues. The V and J ends lost 2 bases and 6 bases respectively, with 10 bases between them. Germline-derived CDR1 and CDR2 are SGHAT and FQNNGV. CDR3 coding DNA: TGTGCCAGCAGCTTAACTCTCGGTGCTGAAGCTTTCTTT. Amino acid sequence: CASSLTLGAEAFF.

The V gene is TRBV9, the J gene TRBJ2-1; 8 bases are shared with TRBD2. The CDR3 has 16 residues. Germline V CDR1 and CDR2: SGDLS, YYNGEE. Losses at the gene ends were 0 bases for V and 4 bases for J; bases not matched to a gene: 6. Here the CDR3 reads CASSVGPSGRYNEQFF. The CDR3 DNA is TGTGCCAGCAGCGTAGGCCCTAGCGGGCGGTACAATGAGCAGTTCTTC.

This sequence joins TRBV6-4 and TRBJ2-1; 7 bases map to TRBD1. The CDR3 covers 15 residues. V was clipped by 3 bases and J by 4 bases; unmatched bases: 6. Germline V lookup: CDR1 MRHNA, CDR2 SNTAGT. The CDR3 loop is CASSETGEGYNEQFF. The CDR3 DNA sequence: TGTGCCAGCAGTGAAACAGGGGAAGGGTACAATGAGCAGTTCTTC.

This clone has only one observation. The chain has TRBV4-1 and TRBJ1-3; TRBD1 aligns across 9 bases. With V trimmed by 1 base and J by 7 bases, 11 bases remained unmatched. CDR3 size: 17 residues. Germline values: CDR1 MGHRA, CDR2 YSYEKL. CDR3 sequence reads: CASSQVQGQGIGNTIYF. In DNA form, the CDR3 reads TGCGCCAGCAGCCAAGTCCAGGGACAGGGTATAGGGAACACCATATATTTT.

The genes are TRBV4-2 and TRBJ2-1; the match to TRBD2 covers 10 bases. This CDR3 contains 12 residues. V trimming: 2 bases; J trimming: 13 bases; junction bases outside the gene matches: 2. CDR1 and CDR2 (germline): LGHNA, YNFKEQ. CDR3 DNA: TGTGCCAGCAGCCAAACTAGCGGGGCTCAGTTCTTC. Translation: CASSQTSGAQFF.